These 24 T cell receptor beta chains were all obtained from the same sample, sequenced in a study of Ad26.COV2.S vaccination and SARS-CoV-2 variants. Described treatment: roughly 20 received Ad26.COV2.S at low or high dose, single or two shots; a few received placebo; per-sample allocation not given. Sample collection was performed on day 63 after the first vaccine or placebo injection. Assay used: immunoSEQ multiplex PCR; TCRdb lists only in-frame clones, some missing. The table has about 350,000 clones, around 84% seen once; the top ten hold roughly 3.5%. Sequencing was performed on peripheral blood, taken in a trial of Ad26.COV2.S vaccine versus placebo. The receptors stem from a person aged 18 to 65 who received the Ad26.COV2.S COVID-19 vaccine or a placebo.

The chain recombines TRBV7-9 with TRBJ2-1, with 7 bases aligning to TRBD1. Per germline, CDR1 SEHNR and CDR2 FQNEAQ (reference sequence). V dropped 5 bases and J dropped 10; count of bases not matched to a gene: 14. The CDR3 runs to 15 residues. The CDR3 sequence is CASSIGAHRGLEQFF. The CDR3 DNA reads TGTGCCAGCAGCATTGGGGCCCACAGGGGATTGGAGCAGTTCTTC.

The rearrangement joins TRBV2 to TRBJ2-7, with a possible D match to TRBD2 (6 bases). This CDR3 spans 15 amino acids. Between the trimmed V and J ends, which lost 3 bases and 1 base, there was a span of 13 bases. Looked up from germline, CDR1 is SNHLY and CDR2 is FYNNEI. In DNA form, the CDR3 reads TGTGCCAGCAGTGATCGGGGGATCGAGTCCTACGAGCAGTACTTC. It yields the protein CASSDRGIESYEQYF.

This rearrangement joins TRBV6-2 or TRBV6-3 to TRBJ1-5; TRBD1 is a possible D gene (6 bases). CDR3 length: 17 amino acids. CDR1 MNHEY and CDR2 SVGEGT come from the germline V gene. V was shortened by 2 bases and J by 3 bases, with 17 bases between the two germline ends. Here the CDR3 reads CASSYDLPQGFNQPQHF. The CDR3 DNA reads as TGTGCCAGCAGTTACGATTTACCACAGGGCTTCAATCAGCCCCAGCATTTT.

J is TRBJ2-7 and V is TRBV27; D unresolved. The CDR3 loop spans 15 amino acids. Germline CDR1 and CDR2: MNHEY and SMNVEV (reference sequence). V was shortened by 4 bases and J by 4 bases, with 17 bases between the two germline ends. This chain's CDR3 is CASSSFTPGPYEQYF. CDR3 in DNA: TGTGCCAGCAGTTCCTTTACCCCCGGACCGTACGAGCAGTACTTC.

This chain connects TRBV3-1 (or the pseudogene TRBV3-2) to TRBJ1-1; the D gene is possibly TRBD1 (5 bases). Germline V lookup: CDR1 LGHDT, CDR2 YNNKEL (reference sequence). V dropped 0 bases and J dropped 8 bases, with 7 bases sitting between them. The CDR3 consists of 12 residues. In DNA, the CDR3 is TGTGCCAGCAGCCAAGATGGGGCAGAAGCTTTCTTT. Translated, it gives CASSQDGAEAFF.

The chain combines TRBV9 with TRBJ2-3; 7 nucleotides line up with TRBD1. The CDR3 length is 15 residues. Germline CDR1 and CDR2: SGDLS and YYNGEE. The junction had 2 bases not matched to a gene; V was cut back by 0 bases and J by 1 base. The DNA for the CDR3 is TGTGCCAGCAGCGTAGTTGGACAGGGCACAGATACGCAGTATTTT. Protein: CASSVVGQGTDTQYF.

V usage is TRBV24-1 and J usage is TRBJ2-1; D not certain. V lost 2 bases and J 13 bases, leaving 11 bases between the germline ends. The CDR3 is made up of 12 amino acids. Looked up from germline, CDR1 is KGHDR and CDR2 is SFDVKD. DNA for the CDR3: TGTGCCACCAGTGATTGGGCCGGCGCCCAGTTCTTC. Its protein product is CATSDWAGAQFF.

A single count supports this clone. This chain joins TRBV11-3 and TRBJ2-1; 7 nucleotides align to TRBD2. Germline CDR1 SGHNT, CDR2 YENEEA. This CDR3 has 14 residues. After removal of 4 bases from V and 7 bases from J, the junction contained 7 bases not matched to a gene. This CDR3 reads CASSSTTSRNEQFF. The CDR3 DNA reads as TGTGCCAGCAGCTCCACGACTAGCAGGAATGAGCAGTTCTTC.

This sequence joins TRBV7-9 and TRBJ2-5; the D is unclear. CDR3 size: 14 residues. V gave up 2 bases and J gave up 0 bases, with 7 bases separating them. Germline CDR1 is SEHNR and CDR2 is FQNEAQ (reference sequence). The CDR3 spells CASSLLANQETQYF. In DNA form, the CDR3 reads TGTGCCAGCAGCTTACTGGCGAACCAAGAGACCCAGTACTTC.

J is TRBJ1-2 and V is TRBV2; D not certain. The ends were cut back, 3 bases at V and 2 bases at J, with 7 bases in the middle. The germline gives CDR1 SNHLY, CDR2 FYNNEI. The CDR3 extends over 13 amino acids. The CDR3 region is CASSESLNYGYTF. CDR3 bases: TGTGCCAGCAGTGAGTCCTTAAACTATGGCTACACCTTC.

CDR3 nucleotides: TGTGCCAGCAGCCAACTAGGGACAGGGGGTTATGAAAAACTGTTTTTT. Its protein product is CASSQLGTGGYEKLFF. The J gene is TRBJ1-4, the V gene TRBV3-1 (or the pseudogene TRBV3-2); 11 bases match TRBD1. Germline-derived CDR1 and CDR2 are LGHDT and YNNKEL (reference sequence). The CDR3 extends over 16 amino acids. V lost 2 bases and J lost 6; bases outside the gene matches: 5.

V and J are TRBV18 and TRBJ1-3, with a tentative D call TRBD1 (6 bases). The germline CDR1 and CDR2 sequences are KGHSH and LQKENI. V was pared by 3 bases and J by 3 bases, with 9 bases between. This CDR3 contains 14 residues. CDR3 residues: CASSPQGYGNTIYF. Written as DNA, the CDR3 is TGTGCCAGCTCACCCCAGGGGTATGGAAACACCATATATTTT.

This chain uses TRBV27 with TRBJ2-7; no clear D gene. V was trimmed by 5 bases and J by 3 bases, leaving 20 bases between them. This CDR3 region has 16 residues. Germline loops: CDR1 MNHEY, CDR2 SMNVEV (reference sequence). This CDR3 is CASSTARWGSNYEQYF. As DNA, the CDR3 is TGTGCCAGCAGTACCGCTCGATGGGGATCGAACTACGAGCAGTACTTC.

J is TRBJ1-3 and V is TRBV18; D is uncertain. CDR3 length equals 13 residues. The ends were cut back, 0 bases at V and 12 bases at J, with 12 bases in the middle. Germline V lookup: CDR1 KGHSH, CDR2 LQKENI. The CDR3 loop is CASSPPSFSNIYF. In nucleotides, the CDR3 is TGTGCCAGCTCACCACCCAGCTTTTCTAACATATATTTT.

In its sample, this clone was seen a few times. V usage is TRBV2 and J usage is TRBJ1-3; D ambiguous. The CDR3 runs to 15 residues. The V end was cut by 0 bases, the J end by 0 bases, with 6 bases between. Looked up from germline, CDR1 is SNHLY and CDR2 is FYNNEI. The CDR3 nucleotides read TGTGCCAGCAGTGAAGCGGTCCGCTCTGGAAACACCATATATTTT. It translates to CASSEAVRSGNTIYF.

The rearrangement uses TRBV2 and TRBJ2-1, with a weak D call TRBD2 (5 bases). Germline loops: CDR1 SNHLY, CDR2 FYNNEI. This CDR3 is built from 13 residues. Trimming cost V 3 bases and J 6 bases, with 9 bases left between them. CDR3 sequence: CASSEPSINEQFF. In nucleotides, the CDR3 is TGTGCCAGCAGTGAGCCTAGCATCAATGAGCAGTTCTTC.

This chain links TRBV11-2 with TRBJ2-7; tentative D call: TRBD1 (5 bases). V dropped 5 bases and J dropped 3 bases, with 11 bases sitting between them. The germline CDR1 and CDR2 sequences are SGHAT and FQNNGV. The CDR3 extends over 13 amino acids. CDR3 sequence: CASSPGSYYEQYF. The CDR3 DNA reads TGTGCCAGCAGCCCAGGGTCCTACTACGAGCAGTACTTC. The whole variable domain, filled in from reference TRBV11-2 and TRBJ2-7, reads EAGVAQSPRYKIIEKRQSVAFWCNPISGHATLYWYQQILGQGPKLLIQFQNNGVVDDSQLPKDRFSAERLKGVDSTLKIQPAKLEDSAVYLCASSPGSYYEQYFGPGTRLTVT.

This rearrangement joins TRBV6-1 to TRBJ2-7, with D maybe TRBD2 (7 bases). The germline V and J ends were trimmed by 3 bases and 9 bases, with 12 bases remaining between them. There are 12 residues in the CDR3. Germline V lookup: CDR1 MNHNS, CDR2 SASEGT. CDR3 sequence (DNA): TGTGCCAGCAGTGAGGGGCGGGGGCTGCAGTACTTC. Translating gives CASSEGRGLQYF.

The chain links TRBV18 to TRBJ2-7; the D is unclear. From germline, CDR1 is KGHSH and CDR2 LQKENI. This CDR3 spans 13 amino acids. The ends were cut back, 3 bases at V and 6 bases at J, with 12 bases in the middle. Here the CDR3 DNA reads TGTGCCAGCTCACCCCCTCAGTCGCCCGAGCAGTACTTC. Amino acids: CASSPPQSPEQYF.

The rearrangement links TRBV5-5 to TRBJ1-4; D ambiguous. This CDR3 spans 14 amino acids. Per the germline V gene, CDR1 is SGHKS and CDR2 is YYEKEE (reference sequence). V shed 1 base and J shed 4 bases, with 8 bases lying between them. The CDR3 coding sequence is TGTGCCAGCAGCTTGTCGCGGCGTAATGAAAAACTGTTTTTT. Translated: CASSLSRRNEKLFF.

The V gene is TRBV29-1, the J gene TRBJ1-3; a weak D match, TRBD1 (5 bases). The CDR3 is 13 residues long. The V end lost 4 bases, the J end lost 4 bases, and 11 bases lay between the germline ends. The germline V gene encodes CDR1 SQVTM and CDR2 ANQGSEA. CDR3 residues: CSVGPGPGNTIYF. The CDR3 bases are TGCAGCGTTGGCCCAGGGCCCGGAAACACCATATATTTT.

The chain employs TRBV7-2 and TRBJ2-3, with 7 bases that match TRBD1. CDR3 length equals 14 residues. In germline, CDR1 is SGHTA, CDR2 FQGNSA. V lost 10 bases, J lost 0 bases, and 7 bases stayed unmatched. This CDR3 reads CANKGALSTDTQYF. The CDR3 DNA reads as TGTGCCAATAAGGGGGCCCTTAGCACAGATACGCAGTATTTT.

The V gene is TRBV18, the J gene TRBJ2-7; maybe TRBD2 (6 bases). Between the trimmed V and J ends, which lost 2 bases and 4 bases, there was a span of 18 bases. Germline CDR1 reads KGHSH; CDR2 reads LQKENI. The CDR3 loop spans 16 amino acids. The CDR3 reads CASSPNSGGLAYEQYF. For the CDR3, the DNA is TGTGCCAGCTCACCAAACTCTGGAGGGCTGGCGTACGAGCAGTACTTC.

CDR3 DNA: TGTGCCAGCTCACCACGAGTCGGGTCAGAGACCCAGTACTTC. Protein sequence: CASSPRVGSETQYF. J is TRBJ2-5 and V is TRBV18; no reliable D call. Trimming took 1 base from V and 4 from J, leaving 10 bases between them. The CDR3 has 14 amino acids. CDR1 KGHSH and CDR2 LQKENI come from the germline V gene.